This entry lists 23 T cell receptor beta chains sequenced from one sample in a study of beta chain features in type 1 diabetes. The investigators reverse transcribed all of the isolated RNA, so they sequenced expressed TCRB transcripts. Produced via immunoSEQ multiplex PCR; TCRdb's table is partial and in-frame only. The repertoire holds 250,000 to 350,000 clones, with approximately 15% as singletons. Study-level findings and limits: Moderate yet significant TCRB CDR3 shortening was seen in Type 1 diabetes patients in all four CD4+ subsets.

Their cognate antigens are unknown. Material for sequencing was naive CD4+ T cells from blood. Every receptor here comes from a man aged 25-40 years with type 1 diabetes.

The chain uses TRBV5-1 and TRBJ2-1; D perhaps matches TRBD2 (6 bases). Trimming left V 1 base short and J 7 bases short, with 15 bases between. The CDR3 covers 15 residues. Germline loops: CDR1 SGHRS, CDR2 YFSETQ. Here the CDR3 DNA reads TGCGCCAGCAGCTTGTATCTAGCGACCCCGAATGAGCAGTTCTTC. It specifies CASSLYLATPNEQFF.

This clone was recorded a few times. This chain connects TRBV7-3 to TRBJ2-1, with TRBD2 identical over 14 bases. The V gene's germline CDR1 is SGHTA and CDR2 FQGTGA. CDR3 length: 15 amino acids. Trimming took 5 bases from V and 6 from J; bases not matched to a gene: 3. The CDR3 nucleotides are TGTGCCAGCAGCCACGGGACTAGCGGGAGCAATGAGCAGTTCTTC. Amino acids: CASSHGTSGSNEQFF.

CDR3 loop: CASSLRSGYNEQFF. The CDR3 coding sequence is TGTGCCAGCAGCTTAAGGAGCGGCTACAATGAGCAGTTCTTC. This chain links TRBV7-9 with TRBJ2-1; tentatively, D is TRBD2 (5 bases). Per the germline V gene, CDR1 is SEHNR and CDR2 is FQNEAQ (reference sequence). Trimming shortened V by 2 bases and J by 3 bases, and 8 bases separated the two germline ends. The CDR3 sequence is 14 residues long.

This clone was counted only a few times. V usage is TRBV5-1 and J usage is TRBJ2-2, with 9 nucleotides matching TRBD2. The J segment lost 0 bases and the V segment lost 4 bases, leaving 4 bases of the junction unmatched. The CDR3 length is 16 residues. CDR1 SGHRS and CDR2 YFSETQ come from the germline V gene. CDR3 coding DNA: TGCGCCAGCAGCGTGGTAGCGGGAGCGAACACCGGGGAGCTGTTTTTT. It specifies CASSVVAGANTGELFF.

This clone was recorded a few times. The chain is built from TRBV5-1 and TRBJ1-4, with TRBD1 identical over 7 bases. The germline V gene encodes CDR1 SGHRS and CDR2 YFSETQ. Unmatched junction bases numbered 8, after V lost 4 bases and J lost 8 bases. The CDR3 is 14 amino acids. The CDR3 is CASSPTGTDEKLFF. The DNA of the CDR3 is TGCGCCAGCAGCCCGACAGGGACGGACGAAAAACTGTTTTTT.

V and J are TRBV30 and TRBJ2-5; tentative D call: TRBD2 (5 bases). Trimming shortened V by 0 bases and J by 5 bases, and 16 bases separated the two germline ends. This CDR3 spans 15 amino acids. Per germline, CDR1 GTSNPN and CDR2 SVGIG (reference sequence). CDR3 region: CAWSVKPGRVETQYF. CDR3 bases: TGTGCCTGGAGTGTAAAACCCGGGCGGGTGGAGACCCAGTACTTC.

This clone was recorded a few times. CDR3 nucleotides: TGTGCCGGAGCGGGAATAAGACGGGAGACCCAGTACTTC. Residues: CAGAGIRRETQYF. The rearrangement joins TRBV30 to TRBJ2-5, with TRBD2 identical over 7 bases. Germline values: CDR1 GTSNPN, CDR2 SVGIG (reference sequence). Trimming took 8 bases from V and 5 from J; bases not matched to a gene: 11. The CDR3 is made up of 13 amino acids.

The rearrangement links TRBV5-4 to TRBJ2-6; 13 bases align to TRBD2. V dropped 2 bases and J dropped 2; count of bases not matched to a gene: 1. This CDR3 is 17 amino acids long. The germline V gene encodes CDR1 SGHNT and CDR2 YYREEE (reference sequence). The DNA of the CDR3 is TGTGCCAGCAGCTTTGGACTAGCGGGAGCTGGGGCCAACGTCCTGACTTTC. Translation gives CASSFGLAGAGANVLTF.

Only a few counts were recorded for this clone. The chain recombines TRBV5-1 with TRBJ2-1, with 7 bases that match TRBD2. V lost 0 bases, J lost 2 bases, and 5 bases stayed unmatched. CDR1 is SGHRS, CDR2 YFSETQ, per germline. The CDR3 contains 16 residues. In DNA, the CDR3 is TGCGCCAGCAGCTTGGCGGAGGGAGGGACCTACAATGAGCAGTTCTTC. The encoded protein is CASSLAEGGTYNEQFF.

V and J are TRBV19 and TRBJ1-1, with D possibly TRBD1 on 5 matching bases. This CDR3 has 15 residues. Between the trimmed V and J ends, which lost 5 bases and 1 base, there was a span of 14 bases. Germline V gives CDR1 LNHDA, CDR2 SQIVND (reference sequence). The CDR3 here is CASSGAWQRNTEAFF. The CDR3 nucleotides read TGTGCCAGTAGTGGGGCTTGGCAGCGGAACACTGAAGCTTTCTTT.

The chain is built from TRBV6-5 and TRBJ2-7; D is possibly TRBD2 (5 bases). The CDR3 is 13 amino acids. V lost 6 bases, J lost 2 bases, and 11 bases lay in between. Germline values: CDR1 MNHEY, CDR2 SVGAGI. In DNA form, the CDR3 reads TGTGCCAGCAGCCGTCGGGATACCTACGAGCAGTACTTC. It encodes CASSRRDTYEQYF.

The table lists this clone with a few counts. The germline gene is not matched at one end of the junction; a read error may be the cause. The chain carries TRBV19 and TRBJ2-2, with 9 bases lining up with TRBD1. The V gene's germline CDR1 is LNHDA and CDR2 SQIVND (reference sequence). CDR3 length equals 17 residues. CDR3 sequence: CASSMGTGKTRRGAVSF. The CDR3 DNA is TGTGCCAGTAGTATGGGGACAGGGAAAACAAGGCGGGGAGCTGTTTCTTTT. The full variable domain, with the rest looked up from reference TRBV19 and TRBJ2-2, is DGGITQSPKYLFRKEGQNVTLSCEQNLNHDAMYWYRQDPGQGLRLIYYSQIVNDFQKGDIAEGYSVSREKKESFPLTVTSAQKNPTAFYLCASSMGTGKTRRGAVSFGEGSRLTVL.

This clone appeared a few times. V is TRBV29-1 and J is TRBJ2-1; 9 nucleotides align to TRBD2. The trim removed 7 bases at V and 5 bases at J, leaving 9 bases unmatched. Germline V CDR1 and CDR2: SQVTM, ANQGSEA. CDR3 length: 14 amino acids. Written as DNA, the CDR3 is TGCAGCGCCCCGACTAGCGGCAACGACAATGAGCAGTTCTTC. Amino acid sequence: CSAPTSGNDNEQFF.

This chain uses TRBV7-9 with TRBJ2-6; TRBD1 agrees at 11 bases. This CDR3 comprises 15 residues. The germline CDR1 and CDR2 sequences are SEHNR and FQNEAQ (reference sequence). V gave up 1 base and J gave up 8 bases; unmatched junction bases: 1. The CDR3 protein is CASSLGDRGSNVLTF. DNA of the CDR3: TGTGCCAGCAGCTTAGGGGACAGGGGGTCCAACGTCCTGACTTTC.

The genes are TRBV6-5 and TRBJ1-5, with a weak D call TRBD1 (5 bases). Per germline, CDR1 MNHEY and CDR2 SVGAGI. This CDR3 is built from 12 residues. V dropped 4 bases and J dropped 6 bases, with 7 bases sitting between them. CDR3 in amino acids: CASSSRGQPQHF. The CDR3 DNA is TGTGCCAGCAGTTCAAGGGGTCAGCCCCAGCATTTT.

The rearrangement links TRBV5-1 to TRBJ1-1; the D is unclear. Germline-derived CDR1 and CDR2 are SGHRS and YFSETQ. The CDR3 spans 15 residues. Trimming pared 5 bases from V and 0 bases from J, leaving 14 bases between. CDR3: CASRKTGGMNTEAFF. The DNA for the CDR3 is TGCGCCAGCAGAAAAACTGGCGGGATGAACACTGAAGCTTTCTTT.

This sequence joins TRBV7-3 and TRBJ2-3, with a tentative D call TRBD1 (6 bases). CDR3 size: 14 residues. The V and J ends lost 5 bases and 2 bases respectively, with 11 bases between them. Germline CDR1 is SGHTA and CDR2 is FQGTGA. The CDR3 DNA reads as TGTGCCAGCAGCGCTACAGGGTCCACAGATACGCAGTATTTT. This encodes CASSATGSTDTQYF.

Only one count was recorded for this clone. J is TRBJ2-7 and V is TRBV18, with TRBD2 identical over 9 bases. The CDR3 is 14 amino acids. Germline V gene data show CDR1 as KGHSH and CDR2 as LQKENI. Unmatched junction bases numbered 5, after V lost 6 bases and J lost 2 bases. CDR3 nucleotide sequence: TGTGCCAGCTCTACGGCGGGAGGGGCCTACGAGCAGTACTTC. It encodes CASSTAGGAYEQYF.

The chain combines TRBV7-2 with TRBJ1-1; D is unclear. This CDR3 region has 15 residues. The V gene's germline CDR1 is SGHTA and CDR2 FQGNSA. V gave up 2 bases and J gave up 0 bases, with 10 bases separating them. DNA for the CDR3: TGTGCCAGCAGCTTAATGCCAGGTCTGAACACTGAAGCTTTCTTT. Protein sequence: CASSLMPGLNTEAFF.

The chain uses TRBV5-1 and TRBJ2-5; 8 bases fit TRBD2. The length of the CDR3 is 15 residues. The germline V gene encodes CDR1 SGHRS and CDR2 YFSETQ. J was trimmed by 2 bases and V by 5 bases; bases with no gene match: 8. CDR3 sequence (DNA): TGCGCCAGCAGTTTTAGCGGGAACTCACAAGAGACCCAGTACTTC. The encoded protein is CASSFSGNSQETQYF. Supplemented by reference TRBV5-1 and TRBJ2-5, the full variable domain reads KAGVTQTPRYLIKTRGQQVTLSCSPISGHRSVSWYQQTPGQGLQFLFEYFSETQRNKGNFPGRFSGRQFSNSRSEMNVSTLELGDSALYLCASSFSGNSQETQYFGPGTRLLVL.

This clone was counted between two and nine times. V usage is TRBV29-1 and J usage is TRBJ1-5; D gene unclear. V dropped 4 bases and J dropped 6 bases, with 10 bases sitting between them. CDR3 length: 12 residues. The germline CDR1 and CDR2 sequences are SQVTM and ANQGSEA. The CDR3 nucleotides are TGCAGCGTTGGGGCAGAAGGTCAGCCCCAGCATTTT. This codes for CSVGAEGQPQHF.

This clone was observed a handful of times. The J gene is TRBJ2-3, the V gene TRBV25-1; perhaps TRBD1 as D (6 bases). Trimming left V 3 bases short and J 8 bases short, with 12 bases between. CDR1 and CDR2 from the germline V gene are MGHDK and SYGVNS. The CDR3 runs to 13 residues. The CDR3 region is CASSDRSRGTQYF. CDR3 nucleotides: TGTGCCAGCAGTGACCGATCCAGGGGTACGCAGTATTTT.

This chain uses TRBV29-1 with TRBJ2-5, with no clear D. The CDR3 extends over 12 amino acids. Germline V gene data show CDR1 as SQVTM and CDR2 as ANQGSEA. V lost 6 bases, J lost 2 bases, and 10 bases lay in between. The CDR3 coding sequence is TGCAGCGTCCTCTGGCAGCAAGAGACCCAGTACTTC. Translation: CSVLWQQETQYF.